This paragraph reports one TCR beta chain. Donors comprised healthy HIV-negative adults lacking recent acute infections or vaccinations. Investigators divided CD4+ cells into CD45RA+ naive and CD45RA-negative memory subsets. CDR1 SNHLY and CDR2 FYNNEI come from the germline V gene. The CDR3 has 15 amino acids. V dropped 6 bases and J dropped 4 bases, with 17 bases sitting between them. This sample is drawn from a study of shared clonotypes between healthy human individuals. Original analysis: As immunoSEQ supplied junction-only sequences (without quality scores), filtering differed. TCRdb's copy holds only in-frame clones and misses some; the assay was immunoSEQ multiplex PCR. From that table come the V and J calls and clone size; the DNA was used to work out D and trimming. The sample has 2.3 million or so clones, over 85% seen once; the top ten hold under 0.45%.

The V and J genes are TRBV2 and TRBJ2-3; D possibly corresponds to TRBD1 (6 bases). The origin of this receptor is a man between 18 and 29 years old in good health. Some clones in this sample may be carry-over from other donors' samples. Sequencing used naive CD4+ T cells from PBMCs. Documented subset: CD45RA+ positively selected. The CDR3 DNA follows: TGTGCCAGCAGCGGATGGGGGCAGGTTGCAGATACGCAGTATTTT. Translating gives CASSGWGQVADTQYF.